This T cell receptor (beta chain) is from a study of T cells expressing NK-cell markers. Study summary: Researchers got TCR beta repertoires out of sorted CD3+CD56+NKG2C+, CD3+CD56+NKG2C- and CD3+CD56-NKG2C+ T cells. The authors sequenced eight donors, of whom seven were HCMV-seropositive and one was seronegative.

Overall study findings and caveats: Dominant NKG2C+ clonotypes made up about 1.0-7.0% of CD8+ T cells in more than 5 donors.

Germline CDR1 SEHNR, CDR2 FQNEAQ (reference sequence). The CDR3 consists of 14 residues. About this clonotype: Its antigen is unidentified.

Beta-chain TCR cDNA was generated via 5'RACE template switching with UMIs. TCRdb re-called the 5' RACE reads, yielding one record per CDR3 amino acid sequence without DNA. This table holds 150,000 to 180,000 distinct CDR3 sequences. The clonotype comes from a woman aged 45-65 years in good health. Sequenced material: blood T cells: a sorted CD56 or NKG2C T cell subset, CD4+ or CD8+ T cells, or bulk PBMC T cells (not recorded which). The chain employs TRBV7-9 and TRBJ1-4. CDR3 region: CASSPETADEKLFF.